These 27 T cell receptor beta chains share one sample of origin, sequenced in a study of cytomegalovirus exposure and HLA in healthy donors. The table came from immunoSEQ multiplex PCR; TCRdb's copy has only in-frame clones and leaves some out. This table has 150,000 to 200,000 clones, approximately 88% appearing once. Sequenced: PBMCs. All receptors derive from a man aged 30 to 45 in good health and CMV-seropositive.

Of note for this clone: Compared with germline, one end of the junction differs, possibly owing to a read error. The V call is TRBV7-7, the J call TRBJ2-3; 8 nucleotides match TRBD1. Per germline, CDR1 SSHAT and CDR2 FNYEAQ (reference sequence). This CDR3 region has 16 residues. The CDR3 protein is CASSKGQASFADTQYF. The CDR3 DNA is TGTGCTAGCAGCAAGGGACAGGCCTCCTTCGCCGATACGCAGTATTTT.

The rearrangement uses TRBV7-2 and TRBJ2-7; a weak D match, TRBD2 (5 bases). The CDR3 spans 12 residues. V shed 4 bases and J shed 6 bases, with 10 bases lying between them. CDR1 is SGHTA, CDR2 FQGNSA, per germline. CDR3 sequence: CASSSGSREQYF. CDR3 bases: TGTGCCAGCAGCTCGGGGTCCCGCGAGCAGTACTTC.

On this clone: A junction boundary mismatches the germline segment, possibly from a read error. The V call is TRBV13, the J call TRBJ2-7, with 9 positions matching TRBD1. The CDR3 runs 15 residues. Per germline, CDR1 PRHDT and CDR2 FYEKMQ (reference sequence). This chain's CDR3 is CASSLAGTGLHEQYF. The CDR3 coding sequence is TGTGCCAGCAGTTTAGCAGGGACAGGGTTACACGAGCAGTACTTC.

CDR3 bases: TGCGCCAGCAGCCAAGCGCCTAGCTCCCAAGAGACCCAGTACTTC. It encodes CASSQAPSSQETQYF. V usage is TRBV4-3 and J usage is TRBJ2-5; perhaps TRBD2 as D (5 bases). V was clipped by 1 base and J by 1 base, with 10 bases between them. Germline lookup yields CDR1 LGHNA and CDR2 YSLEER. This CDR3 region has 15 residues.

This chain links TRBV6-5 with TRBJ2-5; TRBD2 aligns across 15 bases. The germline V gene encodes CDR1 MNHEY and CDR2 SVGAGI. CDR3 size: 15 residues. The V segment lost 6 bases and the J segment 5 bases; nucleotides outside the gene matches: 4. CDR3 in amino acids: CASRRGTSGGETQYF. CDR3 bases: TGTGCCAGCAGAAGAGGGACTAGCGGGGGGGAGACCCAGTACTTC.

This clone was picked up one time. This sequence joins TRBV6-5 and TRBJ1-2; possible D gene TRBD1, 6 bases. V shed 4 bases and J shed 8 bases, with 20 bases lying between them. The CDR3 totals 15 residues. Germline CDR1 reads MNHEY; CDR2 reads SVGAGI. For the CDR3, the DNA is TGTGCCAGCAGTTCGACCTCTGCGGGGGCTCGAGGCTACACCTTC. As protein: CASSSTSAGARGYTF.

The rearrangement joins TRBV4-1 to TRBJ2-3; 10 bases are shared with TRBD1. Germline CDR1 reads MGHRA; CDR2 reads YSYEKL. This CDR3 is 15 amino acids long. J lost 9 bases, V lost 4 bases, and 10 bases had no gene match. Here the CDR3 reads CASSLPGTGDPTQYF. DNA of the CDR3: TGCGCCAGCAGCCTTCCCGGGACAGGGGACCCCACGCAGTATTTT.

The CDR3 protein is CASSPGTGDEKLFF. The DNA of the CDR3 is TGTGCCAGCAGTCCCGGGACAGGGGATGAAAAACTGTTTTTT. J is TRBJ1-4 and V is TRBV6-5, with 10 bases lining up with TRBD1. CDR3 size: 14 residues. V lost 5 bases to trimming and J lost 6 bases; unmatched junction nucleotides: 3. Germline V lookup: CDR1 MNHEY, CDR2 SVGAGI.

This clone was seen just once. V is TRBV19 and J is TRBJ2-1, with 9 bases identical to TRBD2. Germline-derived CDR1 and CDR2 are LNHDA and SQIVND (reference sequence). The CDR3 spans 15 residues. V shed 4 bases, J shed 3 bases, and the junction held 4 bases outside the gene matches. The CDR3 reads CASSSLAGNYNEQFF. In DNA, the CDR3 is TGTGCCAGTAGTAGTCTAGCGGGAAACTACAATGAGCAGTTCTTC.

The chain has TRBV28 and TRBJ1-2; possibly TRBD1 for D (6 bases). Trimming cost V 4 bases and J 5 bases, with 17 bases left between them. The germline V gene encodes CDR1 MDHEN and CDR2 SYDVKM. This CDR3 has 15 amino acids. Here the CDR3 reads CASSYHRAFRYGYTF. For the CDR3, the DNA is TGTGCCAGCAGTTATCACAGGGCCTTCAGATATGGCTACACCTTC.

The J gene is TRBJ1-2, the V gene TRBV7-8; possibly TRBD1 for D (6 bases). CDR3 size: 14 residues. The ends were cut back, 0 bases at V and 5 bases at J, with 10 bases in the middle. In germline, CDR1 is SGHVS, CDR2 FQNEAQ. CDR3 in DNA: TGTGCCAGCAGCTTAGCGGTGGGGGCGTATGGCTACACCTTC. It specifies CASSLAVGAYGYTF.

The V gene is TRBV2, the J gene TRBJ2-7, with 13 bases identical to TRBD2. The trim removed 6 bases at V and 1 base at J, leaving 9 bases unmatched. This CDR3 is built from 17 residues. CDR1 SNHLY and CDR2 FYNNEI come from the germline V gene. This CDR3 reads CASRDWTSGRGSYEQYF. The CDR3 DNA sequence: TGTGCCAGCAGAGACTGGACTAGCGGGAGAGGGTCCTACGAGCAGTACTTC.

This chain links TRBV19 with TRBJ1-5; D unclear. The CDR3 runs 12 residues. The germline gives CDR1 LNHDA, CDR2 SQIVND (reference sequence). The germline V and J ends were trimmed by 5 bases and 5 bases, with 7 bases remaining between them. DNA for the CDR3: TGTGCCAGTAGTGCGCGGGATCAGCCCCAGCATTTT. As protein: CASSARDQPQHF. Based on the CDR3 plus reference TRBV19 and TRBJ1-5, the full variable domain is DGGITQSPKYLFRKEGQNVTLSCEQNLNHDAMYWYRQDPGQGLRLIYYSQIVNDFQKGDIAEGYSVSREKKESFPLTVTSAQKNPTAFYLCASSARDQPQHFGDGTRLSIL.

CDR3 protein: CACRGRARDTQYF. Written as DNA, the CDR3 is TGTGCCTGCAGGGGGCGAGCACGAGATACGCAGTATTTT. The V call is TRBV30, the J call TRBJ2-3; 8 bases are a match to TRBD1. The V gene end was trimmed by 6 bases and the J gene end by 5 bases; junction bases not matched to a gene: 7. This CDR3 has 13 amino acids. The V gene's germline CDR1 is GTSNPN and CDR2 SVGIG (reference sequence).

The V gene is TRBV5-6, the J gene TRBJ1-1, with 7 bases lining up with TRBD1. V lost 5 bases and J lost 8; bases outside the gene matches: 3. CDR1 SGHDT and CDR2 YYEEEE come from the germline V gene. There are 11 residues in the CDR3. The CDR3 spells CASSSTGEAFF. The DNA of the CDR3 is TGTGCCAGCAGTTCGACAGGGGAAGCTTTCTTT.

The rearrangement links TRBV28 to TRBJ2-7, with a weak D call TRBD2 (5 bases). The CDR3 is made up of 17 amino acids. Germline V gene sequence: CDR1 MDHEN, CDR2 SYDVKM. With 3 bases removed from V and 4 bases from J, the gap between germline ends came to 22 bases. CDR3 protein: CASSLQRLPLTSYEQYF. As DNA, the CDR3 is TGTGCCAGCAGTTTGCAAAGACTACCTCTTACCTCTTACGAGCAGTACTTC.

The genes are TRBV4-2 and TRBJ1-6; 7 nucleotides agree with TRBD1. The trim removed 4 bases at V and 10 bases at J, leaving 16 bases unmatched. CDR3 length: 17 residues. The germline CDR1 and CDR2 sequences are LGHNA and YNFKEQ. This CDR3 is CASSPRVDRSQRSPLHF. CDR3 coding DNA: TGTGCCAGCAGCCCCAGGGTGGACAGGTCCCAGCGGTCACCCCTCCACTTT.

V usage is TRBV6-6 and J usage is TRBJ1-5, with D perhaps matching TRBD1 (5 bases). Germline assignment: CDR1 MNHNY and CDR2 SVGAGI (reference sequence). The V end lost 7 bases, the J end lost 3 bases, and 13 bases lay between the germline ends. This CDR3 has 14 amino acids. CDR3 DNA: TGTGCCAGCACTACAGGAGCAGCCAATCAGCCCCAGCATTTT. This codes for CASTTGAANQPQHF.

V usage is TRBV20-1 and J usage is TRBJ2-1, with D hard to call. The V end lost 0 bases, the J end lost 6 bases, and 3 bases lay between the germline ends. Germline V lookup: CDR1 DFQATT, CDR2 SNEGSKA (reference sequence). CDR3 length: 11 residues. CDR3 protein: CSARDRNEQFF. In DNA form, the CDR3 reads TGCAGTGCTAGAGATCGCAATGAGCAGTTCTTC.

CDR3 DNA: TGTGCCAGCAGTCTCTATGCCCAGCGGGAATACAATGAGCAGTTCTTC. It yields the protein CASSLYAQREYNEQFF. The J gene is TRBJ2-1, the V gene TRBV2; 7 nucleotides align to TRBD2. The V segment lost 5 bases and the J segment 4 bases; nucleotides outside the gene matches: 11. The CDR3 extends over 16 amino acids. CDR1 is SNHLY and CDR2 is FYNNEI in the germline V gene. Drawing the rest from reference TRBV2 and TRBJ2-1, the complete variable domain is EPEVTQTPSHQVTQMGQEVILRCVPISNHLYFYWYRQILGQKVEFLVSFYNNEISEKSEIFDDQFSVERPDGSNFTLKIRSTKLEDSAMYFCASSLYAQREYNEQFFGPGTRLTVL.

This chain connects TRBV28 to TRBJ1-5; 7 bases map to TRBD1. J gave up 7 bases and V 2 bases, and 8 bases lay outside the gene matches. Germline CDR1 is MDHEN and CDR2 is SYDVKM. The CDR3 has 15 amino acids. CDR3 nucleotide sequence: TGTGCCAGCAGTTTACAAGGGGGCGCGAAGCAGCCCCAGCATTTT. Translated, it gives CASSLQGGAKQPQHF.

The chain couples TRBV30 to TRBJ1-3, with 12 bases identical to TRBD1. This CDR3 contains 14 residues. Germline lookup yields CDR1 GTSNPN and CDR2 SVGIG (reference sequence). J gave up 4 bases and V 8 bases, and 6 bases lay outside the gene matches. The CDR3 bases are TGTGCCGCCGGGACAGGGGGCTCCGGAAACACCATATATTTT. It is translated as CAAGTGGSGNTIYF.

Remarks on this clone: At one end the junction does not follow the germline gene, possibly because of a read error. The chain is built from TRBV7-7 and TRBJ2-5; tentatively, D is TRBD1 (6 bases). The CDR3 consists of 13 residues. From germline, CDR1 is SSHAT and CDR2 FNYEAQ (reference sequence). CDR3 in DNA: TGTGCTAGCAGCTCGGGACAAGACGAGACCCAGTACTTC. Its translation is CASSSGQDETQYF.

This sequence joins TRBV13 and TRBJ2-1, with D possibly being TRBD1 (6 bases). With 5 bases removed from V and 8 bases from J, the gap between germline ends came to 19 bases. Looked up from germline, CDR1 is PRHDT and CDR2 is FYEKMQ (reference sequence). The CDR3 is 15 amino acids. The CDR3 DNA sequence: TGTGCCAGCAGCCGACAGGCCGGTTTTGTGGATGAGCAGTTCTTC. Translated, it gives CASSRQAGFVDEQFF.

The chain carries TRBV30 and TRBJ1-5; D perhaps matches TRBD1 (5 bases). Germline V gene data show CDR1 as GTSNPN and CDR2 as SVGIG (reference sequence). The CDR3 runs to 13 residues. V was cut by 5 bases and J by 2 bases, with 10 bases left in between. The chain's CDR3 is CAWSKGGNQPQHF. The CDR3 coding sequence is TGTGCCTGGTCTAAAGGGGGCAATCAGCCCCAGCATTTT.

This chain uses TRBV7-8 with TRBJ2-7; TRBD1 agrees at 9 bases. CDR3 length equals 16 residues. CDR1 SGHVS and CDR2 FQNEAQ come from the germline V gene. Trimming took 3 bases from V and 4 from J; bases not matched to a gene: 10. The DNA for the CDR3 is TGTGCCAGCAGCTTGCCCGGGACAGGGAAAGGATACGAGCAGTACTTC. Its translation is CASSLPGTGKGYEQYF.

The V and J genes are TRBV27 and TRBJ2-2, with 14 bases that match TRBD2. CDR1 and CDR2 from the germline V gene are MNHEY and SMNVEV (reference sequence). The CDR3 consists of 17 residues. The trim removed 3 bases at V and 2 bases at J, leaving 2 bases unmatched. CDR3 coding DNA: TGTGCCAGCAGTTTCGGGACTAGCGGGGGTAACACCGGGGAGCTGTTTTTT. This gives the protein CASSFGTSGGNTGELFF.